These T cell receptor beta chains were read from a single sample in a study of cytomegalovirus exposure and HLA in healthy donors. The protocol was immunoSEQ multiplex PCR, while the TCRdb copy is restricted to in-frame clones and leaves out a portion. The table lists around 140,000 clones, roughly three quarters of them singletons. Sequences were obtained from PBMCs. These TCRs come from a male donor in good health and CMV-seronegative. Both conserved end residues are trimmed from each CDR3. D genes are given only for firm matches.

>TRBD1|TRBV5-6|TRBJ2-7
ASSLRMTGAREQY
>TRBD1|TRBV6-1|TRBJ2-7
ASSRTGPYEQY
>-|TRBV4-1|TRBJ2-3
AGSQDRDWDTQY
>-|TRBV9|TRBJ1-1
ASSPSVWGGANTEAF
>TRBD1|TRBV5-1|TRBJ2-7
ASSPPGQGSYEQY
>TRBD1|TRBV7-9|TRBJ2-2
ASSSGQGGTGELF
>TRBD1|TRBV6-1|TRBJ2-1
ASSDHLTGGFYNEQF
>TRBD2|TRBV4-1|TRBJ2-5
ASSPGGAQETQY
>TRBD2|TRBV9|TRBJ2-5
ASSATSGGLQETQY
>TRBD1|TRBV27|TRBJ2-1
AIRQGYPGNEQF
>TRBD1|TRBV19|TRBJ1-2
ASSPPGQLYGYT
>TRBD1|TRBV2|TRBJ1-4
ASSVETGIWTNEELF
>TRBD1|TRBV6-5|TRBJ2-2
ASSYSTQGAYGELF
>TRBD1|TRBV7-3|TRBJ2-7
ASSLGTGVGEQY
>-|TRBV4-1|TRBJ1-6
ASSQEGGGNHSPLH
>TRBD1|TRBV7-9|TRBJ2-1
ASSFGDRGYNEQF
>-|TRBV2|TRBJ1-2
ASSEAGGGAYGYT
>TRBD2|TRBV27|TRBJ2-2
ASSLLASGGTGELF
>-|TRBV7-9|TRBJ1-2
ASSLGLSYGYT
>TRBD2|TRBV10-2|TRBJ2-5
ASGTSGIEETQY
>-|TRBV5-6|TRBJ2-2
ASSFSRVSRAGELF
>TRBD2|TRBV5-4|TRBJ2-3
ASSRTSGGTDTQY
>-|TRBV7-6|TRBJ2-7
ASSSTSSYEQY
>TRBD1|TRBV29-1|TRBJ1-1
SVLGQGITEAF
>-|TRBV2|TRBJ1-5
ASSPSGRGYQPQH
>-|TRBV9|TRBJ2-3
ASTGGTRTDTQY
>-|TRBV7-9|TRBJ2-7
ASSLAARDEQY
>-|TRBV7-9|TRBJ2-1
ASRDGGKTDEQF
>-|TRBV20-1|TRBJ1-1
SAVWRTEAF
>-|TRBV9|TRBJ2-1
ASSVGQHEQF
>-|TRBV5-1|TRBJ2-5
ASRSENEDQETQY
>TRBD1|TRBV7-2|TRBJ1-1
ASSLGTGANTEAF
>-|TRBV7-2|TRBJ1-5
ASSVRTSRSNQPQH
>TRBD1|TRBV7-9|TRBJ1-2
ASSPPRGQGQGYT
>-|TRBV19|TRBJ1-6
ASSIKGLANSPLH
>TRBD1|TRBV11-3|TRBJ1-2
ASSIGQGGGYT
>TRBD1|TRBV7-9|TRBJ2-5
ASSPGTGGGETQY
>-|TRBV6-5|TRBJ1-1
AVRGWLNTEAF
>TRBD2|TRBV9|TRBJ2-5
ASSVFSGGETQY
>-|TRBV18|TRBJ2-3
ASSPPGQTDTQY
>-|TRBV6-1|TRBJ2-5
ASRGQRVETQY
>-|TRBV9|TRBJ1-4
ASSVDGNEKLF
>TRBD1|TRBV4-1|TRBJ2-1
ASSPRDSSYNEQF
>TRBD1|TRBV10-3|TRBJ1-5
AISEGQGDQPQH
>-|TRBV14|TRBJ2-2
ASSQQGRNTGELF
>TRBD2|TRBV5-1|TRBJ2-5
ASSLGTSGVIETQY
>-|TRBV19|TRBJ1-5
ASSIYSGRTQPQH
>TRBD1|TRBV10-3|TRBJ2-7
AISRDRIYEQY
>TRBD1|TRBV7-9|TRBJ1-1
ASSLRTGHHTEAF
>-|TRBV7-9|TRBJ1-4
ASRRSRGMGDEKLF
>-|TRBV5-1|TRBJ1-2
ASRPGSANYGYT
>-|TRBV5-6|TRBJ2-7
ASRATTSPDYEQY